Reported below is one TCR beta chain. The CDR3 extends over 17 amino acids. J lost 3 bases, V lost 5 bases, and 12 bases had no gene match. In germline, CDR1 is SGHTA, CDR2 FQGNSA. Amplification targeted the TCR beta CDR3 regions, with RNA transcripts as the source material. HTBI-primed first-round RT-PCR preceded second-round multiplex PCR. TCRdb independently ran MiXCR on the multiplex PCR reads; one entry per CDR3 protein. This repertoire shows around 590,000 distinct CDR3 sequences, 35% to 40% found once; its top ten account for roughly 4.5%. The sample comes from a study of Graves' ophthalmopathy and Graves' hyperthyroidism.

This chain joins TRBV7-2 and TRBJ2-7; 11 bases map to TRBD2. The origin of this receptor is an adult man with Graves' hyperthyroidism. Input material: peripheral blood or thyroid tissue (not recorded which). In nucleotides, the CDR3 is TGTGCCAGCAGCCAAACGACCGGACTAGCGGGTAACTACGAGCAGTACTTC. Its protein product is CASSQTTGLAGNYEQYF.